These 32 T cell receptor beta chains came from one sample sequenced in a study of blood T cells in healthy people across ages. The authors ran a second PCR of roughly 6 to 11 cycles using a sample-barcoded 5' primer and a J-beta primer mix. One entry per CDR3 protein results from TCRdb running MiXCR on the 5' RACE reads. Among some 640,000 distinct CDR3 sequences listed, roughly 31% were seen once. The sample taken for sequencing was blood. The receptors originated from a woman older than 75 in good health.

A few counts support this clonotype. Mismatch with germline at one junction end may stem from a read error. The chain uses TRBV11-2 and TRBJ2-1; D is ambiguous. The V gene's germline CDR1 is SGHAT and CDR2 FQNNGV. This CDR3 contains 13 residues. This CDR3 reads CASASPPPNGQFF. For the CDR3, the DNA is TGTGCCAGCGCCTCCCCACCCCCCAATGGGCAGTTCTTC.

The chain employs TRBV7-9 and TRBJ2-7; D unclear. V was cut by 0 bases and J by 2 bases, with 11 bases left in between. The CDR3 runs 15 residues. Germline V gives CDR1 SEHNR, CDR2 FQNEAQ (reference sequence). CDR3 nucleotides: TGTGCCAGCAGCTTAGCCGCGTTCCTCACCTACGAGCAGTACTTC. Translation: CASSLAAFLTYEQYF.

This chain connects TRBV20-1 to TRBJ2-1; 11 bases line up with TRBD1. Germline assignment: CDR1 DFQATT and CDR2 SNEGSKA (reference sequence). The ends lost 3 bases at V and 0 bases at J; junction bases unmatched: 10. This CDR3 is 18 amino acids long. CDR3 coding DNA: TGCAGTGCTAGCACGCGAGGGACAGGGGGTTTCTCCTACAATGAGCAGTTCTTC. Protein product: CSASTRGTGGFSYNEQFF.

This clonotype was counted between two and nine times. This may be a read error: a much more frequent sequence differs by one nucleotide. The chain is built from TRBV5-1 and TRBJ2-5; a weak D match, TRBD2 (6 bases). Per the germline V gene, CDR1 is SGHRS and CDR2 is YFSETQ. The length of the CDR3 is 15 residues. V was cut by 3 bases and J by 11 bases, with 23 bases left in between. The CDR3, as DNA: TGCGCCAGCAGCTATGTCAGGAGGGAGGTCAATGAGCAGTACTTC. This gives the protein CASSYVRREVNEQYF.

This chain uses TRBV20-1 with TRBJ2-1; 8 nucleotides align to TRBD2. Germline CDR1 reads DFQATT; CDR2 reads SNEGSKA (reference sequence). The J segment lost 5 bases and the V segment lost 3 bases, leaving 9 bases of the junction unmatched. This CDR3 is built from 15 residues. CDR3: CSARSGLVPNNEQFF. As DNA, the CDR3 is TGCAGTGCTAGGTCGGGACTAGTACCCAACAATGAGCAGTTCTTC.

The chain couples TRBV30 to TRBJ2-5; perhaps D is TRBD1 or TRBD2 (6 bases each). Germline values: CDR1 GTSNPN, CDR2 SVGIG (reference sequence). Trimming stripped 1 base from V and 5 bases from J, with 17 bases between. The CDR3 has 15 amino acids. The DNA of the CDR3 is TGTGCCTGGAGTGAAAGGGGGGCGCGGTGGGAGACCCAGTACTTC. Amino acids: CAWSERGARWETQYF.

The CDR3: CASNGGTGAPNSPLHF. CDR3 sequence (DNA): TGTGCCAGCAACGGTGGGACAGGGGCACCTAATTCACCCCTCCACTTT. The chain carries TRBV27 and TRBJ1-6; TRBD1 matches at 10 bases. With 7 bases clipped from V and 6 bases from J, the junction kept 9 bases outside the gene matches. Germline V gene data show CDR1 as MNHEY and CDR2 as SMNVEV (reference sequence). The CDR3 runs to 16 residues.

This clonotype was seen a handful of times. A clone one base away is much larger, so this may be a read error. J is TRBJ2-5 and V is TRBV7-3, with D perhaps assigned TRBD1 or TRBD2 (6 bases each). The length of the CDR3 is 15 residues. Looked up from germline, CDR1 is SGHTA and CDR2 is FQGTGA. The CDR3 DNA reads TGTGCCAGCAGCTTAGAGGGGGGCGGCCAAGAGACCCGGTACTTC. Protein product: CASSLEGGGQETRYF. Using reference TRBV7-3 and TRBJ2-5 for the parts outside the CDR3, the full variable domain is GAGVSQTPSNKVTEKGKYVELRCDPISGHTALYWYRQSLGQGPEFLIYFQGTGAADDSGLPNDRFFAVRPEGSVSTLKIQRTERGDSAVYLCASSLEGGGQETRYFGPGTRLLVL.

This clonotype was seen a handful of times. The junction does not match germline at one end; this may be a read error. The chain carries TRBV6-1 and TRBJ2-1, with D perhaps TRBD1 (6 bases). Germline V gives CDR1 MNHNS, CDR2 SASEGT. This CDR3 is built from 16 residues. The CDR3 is CASRRVRGNAYNEQVF. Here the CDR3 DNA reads TGTGCCAGCAGGAGGGTCAGGGGAAACGCCTACAATGAGCAGGTCTTC.

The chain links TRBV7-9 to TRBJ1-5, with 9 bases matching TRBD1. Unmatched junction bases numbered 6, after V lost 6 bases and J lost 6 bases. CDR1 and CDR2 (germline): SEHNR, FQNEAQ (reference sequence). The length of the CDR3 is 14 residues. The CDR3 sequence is CASSRTGAGQPQHF. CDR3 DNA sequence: TGTGCCAGCAGTAGGACAGGGGCTGGTCAGCCCCAGCATTTT.

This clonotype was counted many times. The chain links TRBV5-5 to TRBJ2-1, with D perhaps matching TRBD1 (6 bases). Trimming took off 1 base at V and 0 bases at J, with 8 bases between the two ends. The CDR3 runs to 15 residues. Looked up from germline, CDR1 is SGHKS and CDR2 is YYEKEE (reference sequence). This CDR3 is CASSLQGFSYNEQFF. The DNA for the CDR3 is TGTGCCAGCAGCTTGCAGGGGTTCTCCTACAATGAGCAGTTCTTC.

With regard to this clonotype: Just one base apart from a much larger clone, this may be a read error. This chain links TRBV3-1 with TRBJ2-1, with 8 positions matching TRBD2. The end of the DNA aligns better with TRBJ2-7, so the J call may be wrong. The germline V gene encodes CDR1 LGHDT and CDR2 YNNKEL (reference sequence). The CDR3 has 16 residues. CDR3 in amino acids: CASSPPRTSWNNEQYF. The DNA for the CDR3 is TGTGCCAGCAGCCCTCCGAGGACTAGCTGGAACAATGAGCAGTACTTC.

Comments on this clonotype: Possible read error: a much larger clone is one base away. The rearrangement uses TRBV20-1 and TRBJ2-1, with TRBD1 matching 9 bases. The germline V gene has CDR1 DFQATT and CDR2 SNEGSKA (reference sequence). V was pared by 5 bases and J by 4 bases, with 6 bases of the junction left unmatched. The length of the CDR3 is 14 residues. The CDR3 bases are TGCAGTGCTGGAACAGGGGGCGGGTACAATGAGCAGTTCTTC. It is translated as CSAGTGGGYNEQFF.

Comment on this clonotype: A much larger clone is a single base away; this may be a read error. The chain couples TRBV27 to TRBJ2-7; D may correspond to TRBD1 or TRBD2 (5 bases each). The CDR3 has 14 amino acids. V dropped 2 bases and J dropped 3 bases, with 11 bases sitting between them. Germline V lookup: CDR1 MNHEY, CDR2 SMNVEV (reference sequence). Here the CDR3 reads CASSLEGRCYEQYF. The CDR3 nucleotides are TGTGCCAGCAGTTTAGAGGGGCGATGCTACGAGCAGTACTTC.

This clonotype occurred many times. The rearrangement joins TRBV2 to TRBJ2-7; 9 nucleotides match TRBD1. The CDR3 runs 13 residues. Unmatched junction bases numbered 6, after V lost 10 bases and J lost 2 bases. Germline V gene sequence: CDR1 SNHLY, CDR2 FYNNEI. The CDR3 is CATADRGPYEQYF. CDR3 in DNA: TGTGCCACCGCGGACAGGGGCCCCTACGAGCAGTACTTC.

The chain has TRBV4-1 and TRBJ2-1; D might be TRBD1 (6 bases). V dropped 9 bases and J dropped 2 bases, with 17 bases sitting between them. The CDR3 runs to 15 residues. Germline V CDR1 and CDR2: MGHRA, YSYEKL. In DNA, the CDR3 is TGCGCCAGTACTTCAGGGGATTCTACCTACAATGAGCAGTTCTTC. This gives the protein CASTSGDSTYNEQFF.

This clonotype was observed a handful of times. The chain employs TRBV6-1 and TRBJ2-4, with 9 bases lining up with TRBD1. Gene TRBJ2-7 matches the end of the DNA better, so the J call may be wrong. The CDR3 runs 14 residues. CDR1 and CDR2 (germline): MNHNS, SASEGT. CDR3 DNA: TGTGCCAGCAGTGAATACAGGGGGCTCGACGAGCAGTACTTC. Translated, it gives CASSEYRGLDEQYF.

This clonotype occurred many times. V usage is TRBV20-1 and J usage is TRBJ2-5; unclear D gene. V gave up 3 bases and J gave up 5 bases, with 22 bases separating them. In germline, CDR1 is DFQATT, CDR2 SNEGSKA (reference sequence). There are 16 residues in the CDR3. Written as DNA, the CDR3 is TGCAGTGCTAGCACTAATCCTGGTAATCCGTACGAGACCCAGTACTTC. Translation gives CSASTNPGNPYETQYF.

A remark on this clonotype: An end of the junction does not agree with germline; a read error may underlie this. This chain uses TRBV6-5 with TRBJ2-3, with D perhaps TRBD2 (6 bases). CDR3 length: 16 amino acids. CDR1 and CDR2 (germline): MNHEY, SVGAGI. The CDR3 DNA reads TGTGCCAGCAGCCGCGGGACGAGCGTTAGCTCAGATGCGCAGTATTTT. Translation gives CASSRGTSVSSDAQYF.

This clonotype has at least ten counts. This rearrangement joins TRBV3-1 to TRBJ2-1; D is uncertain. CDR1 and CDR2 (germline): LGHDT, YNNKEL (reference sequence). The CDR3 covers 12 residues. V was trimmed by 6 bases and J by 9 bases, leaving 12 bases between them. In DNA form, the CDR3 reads TGTGCCAGCAGTCCCGGGCAGCTTGAGCAGTTCTTC. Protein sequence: CASSPGQLEQFF.

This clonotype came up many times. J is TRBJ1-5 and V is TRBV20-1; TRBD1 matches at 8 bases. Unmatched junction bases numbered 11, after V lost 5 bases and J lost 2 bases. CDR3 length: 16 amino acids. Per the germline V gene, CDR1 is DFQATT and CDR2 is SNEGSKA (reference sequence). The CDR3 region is CSAGSGTGWGNQPQHF. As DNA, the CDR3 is TGCAGTGCTGGATCCGGGACAGGATGGGGCAATCAGCCCCAGCATTTT.

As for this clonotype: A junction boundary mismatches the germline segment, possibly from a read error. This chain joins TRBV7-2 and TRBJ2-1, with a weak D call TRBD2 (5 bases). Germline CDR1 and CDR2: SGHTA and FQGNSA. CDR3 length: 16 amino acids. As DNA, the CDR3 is TGTGCCAGCAGCTTCTTAGGACTGAGCTCCTACGATGAGCAGTTCTTC. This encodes CASSFLGLSSYDEQFF.

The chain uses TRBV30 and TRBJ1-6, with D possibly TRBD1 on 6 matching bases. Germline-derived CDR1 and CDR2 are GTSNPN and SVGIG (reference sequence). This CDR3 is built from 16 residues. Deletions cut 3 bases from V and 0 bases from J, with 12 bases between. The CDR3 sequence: CAWRSGGSSYNSPLHF. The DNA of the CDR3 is TGTGCCTGGAGAAGCGGGGGCAGCTCCTATAATTCACCCCTCCACTTT.

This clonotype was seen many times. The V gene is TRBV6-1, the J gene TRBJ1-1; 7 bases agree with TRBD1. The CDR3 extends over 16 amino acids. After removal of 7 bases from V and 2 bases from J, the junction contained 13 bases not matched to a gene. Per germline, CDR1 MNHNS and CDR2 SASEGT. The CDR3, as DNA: TGTGCCAGCATCGACACCGGGACAGCGCTAAACACTGAAGCTTTCTTT. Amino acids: CASIDTGTALNTEAFF.

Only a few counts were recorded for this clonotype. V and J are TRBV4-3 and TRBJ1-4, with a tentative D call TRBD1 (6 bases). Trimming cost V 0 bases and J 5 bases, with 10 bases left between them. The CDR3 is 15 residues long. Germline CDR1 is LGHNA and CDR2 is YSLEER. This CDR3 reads CASSQDLGQNEKLFF. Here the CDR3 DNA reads TGCGCCAGCAGCCAAGATCTAGGACAGAATGAAAAACTGTTTTTT.

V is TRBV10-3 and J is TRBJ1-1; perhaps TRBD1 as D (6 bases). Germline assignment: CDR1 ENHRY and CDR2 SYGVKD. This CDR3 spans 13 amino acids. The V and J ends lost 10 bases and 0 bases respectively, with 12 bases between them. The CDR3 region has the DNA TGTGCCACGTCAGGGGATCTGAACACTGAAGCTTTCTTT. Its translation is CATSGDLNTEAFF.

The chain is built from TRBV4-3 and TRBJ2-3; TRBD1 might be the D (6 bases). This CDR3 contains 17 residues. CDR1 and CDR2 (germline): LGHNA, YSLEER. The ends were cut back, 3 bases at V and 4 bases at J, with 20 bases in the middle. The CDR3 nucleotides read TGCGCCAGCAGCCACGAGACGGGACATTCGTCGGCAGATACGCAGTATTTT. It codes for CASSHETGHSSADTQYF.

The CDR3 is CASSLDFQETQYF. The CDR3 nucleotides are TGTGCCAGCAGCTTAGACTTTCAAGAGACCCAGTACTTC. This chain uses TRBV7-2 with TRBJ2-5, with D uncertain. The CDR3 extends over 13 amino acids. V was pared by 1 base and J by 2 bases, with 5 bases between. Germline values: CDR1 SGHTA, CDR2 FQGNSA.

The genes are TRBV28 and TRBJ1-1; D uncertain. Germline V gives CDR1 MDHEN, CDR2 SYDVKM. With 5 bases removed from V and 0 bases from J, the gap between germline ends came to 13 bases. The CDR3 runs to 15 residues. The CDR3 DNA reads TGTGCCAGCAGTGGGCCGAGACCCATGAACACTGAAGCTTTCTTT. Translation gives CASSGPRPMNTEAFF. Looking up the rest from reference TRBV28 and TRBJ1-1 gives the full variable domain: DVKVTQSSRYLVKRTGEKVFLECVQDMDHENMFWYRQDPGLGLRLIYFSYDVKMKEKGDIPEGYSVSREKKERFSLILESASTNQTSMYLCASSGPRPMNTEAFFGQGTRLTVV.

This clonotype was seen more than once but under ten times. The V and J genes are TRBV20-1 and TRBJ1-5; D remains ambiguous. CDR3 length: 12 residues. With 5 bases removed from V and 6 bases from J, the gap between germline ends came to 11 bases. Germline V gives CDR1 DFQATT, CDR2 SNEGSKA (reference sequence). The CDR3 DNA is TGCAGTGCTGGGTCCTTGTTTCAGCCCCAGCATTTT. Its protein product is CSAGSLFQPQHF.

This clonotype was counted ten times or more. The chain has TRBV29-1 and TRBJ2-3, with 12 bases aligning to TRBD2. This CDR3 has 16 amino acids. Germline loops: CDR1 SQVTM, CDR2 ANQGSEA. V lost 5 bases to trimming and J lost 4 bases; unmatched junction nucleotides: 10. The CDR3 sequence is CSVPIRLAGAPDTQYF. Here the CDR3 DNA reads TGCAGCGTTCCGATTCGACTAGCGGGAGCACCAGATACGCAGTATTTT.

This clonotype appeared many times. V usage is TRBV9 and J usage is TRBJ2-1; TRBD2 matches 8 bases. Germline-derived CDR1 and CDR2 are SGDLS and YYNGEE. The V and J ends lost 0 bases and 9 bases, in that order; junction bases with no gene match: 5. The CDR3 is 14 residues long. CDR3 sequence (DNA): TGTGCCAGCAGCGTAGGGGCGGGGGGACTTGAGCAGTTCTTC. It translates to CASSVGAGGLEQFF. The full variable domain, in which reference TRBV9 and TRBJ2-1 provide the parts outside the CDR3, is DSGVTQTPKHLITATGQRVTLRCSPRSGDLSVYWYQQSLDQGLQFLIQYYNGEERAKGNILERFSAQQFPDLHSELNLSSLELGDSALYFCASSVGAGGLEQFFGPGTRLTVL.